This T cell receptor (beta chain) was found in a study of regulatory dendritic cells for organ transplantation. In regard to this clone: Its antigen is undetermined.

From germline, CDR1 is ENHRY and CDR2 SYGVKD. The CDR3 length is 15 residues. V lost 2 bases and J lost 5; bases outside the gene matches: 7. Method: immunoSEQ multiplex PCR; TCRdb's copy keeps in-frame clones and lacks some. This table holds about 4,000 clones, roughly 60% found once. Sorted T cells were CFSE-labeled and cultured 5 days with allogeneic regulatory or mature dendritic cells at 1:10. FACS sorted CD4+ or CD8+ T cells into CD45RA+ naive and CD45RO+ memory. Sequencing was done on a sample of memory CD8+ T cells from blood cultured with regulatory dendritic cells. Subset of the sample: CD45RO+ memory T cells. The chain couples TRBV10-3 to TRBJ2-7; 9 bases line up with TRBD1. This TCR was recovered from a human donor in good health. This CDR3 is CAISEGDRAPHEQYF. CDR3 sequence (DNA): TGTGCCATCAGTGAGGGGGACAGGGCCCCCCACGAGCAGTACTTC.